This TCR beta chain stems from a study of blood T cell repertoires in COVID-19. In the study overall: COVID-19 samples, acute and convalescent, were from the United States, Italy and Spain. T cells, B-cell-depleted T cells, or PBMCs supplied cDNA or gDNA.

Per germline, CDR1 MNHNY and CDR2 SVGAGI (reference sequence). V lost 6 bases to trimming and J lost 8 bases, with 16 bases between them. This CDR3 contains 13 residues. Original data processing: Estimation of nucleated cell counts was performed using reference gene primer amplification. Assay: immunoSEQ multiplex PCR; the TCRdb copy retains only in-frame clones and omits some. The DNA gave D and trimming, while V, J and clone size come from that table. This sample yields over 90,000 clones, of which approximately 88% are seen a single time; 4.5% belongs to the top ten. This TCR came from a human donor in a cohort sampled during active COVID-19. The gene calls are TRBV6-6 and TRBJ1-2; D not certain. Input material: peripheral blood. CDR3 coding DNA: TGTGCCAGCAGCCCCGAAGTGAGGCCGGGCTACACCTTC. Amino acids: CASSPEVRPGYTF.